This TCR beta chain was documented in a study of beta chain features in type 1 diabetes (dated by TCRdb to about 2018). In the study overall: Patients and healthy donors did not differ in mean age, gender distribution, total cell number or subset yield. A total of roughly 100,000,000 sorted cells were examined across all samples, and the number of cells per subset was strongly correlated with RNA yield. In the study, TCRB repertoires of sorted circulating CD4+ T cell subsets from recently diagnosed type 1 diabetes patients were compared with those of matched healthy donors. Whereas all 30 or so donors provided naive and central memory subsets, regulatory and stem cell-like memory subsets were isolated from just 8 patients and roughly 8 healthy donors. Overall results and qualifications from the work: PCR might favor shorter templates, but patient and control samples were amplified and corrected together, so any skew would affect both groups equally. Naive, central memory and regulatory TCRB repertoires appeared to be more similar among patients than among healthy donors. Because small numbers of individuals were included in the HLA sub-analyses, any influence of HLA type on TCRB rearrangement was left unresolved. Fewer insertions and more nucleotide deletions at VDJ recombination sites were observed in patients with type 1 diabetes, implying thymic rearrangement abnormalities. Because cDNA rather than genomic DNA was sequenced, highly expressing activated cells could have been over-represented, although no difference in activation and CD3 levels was found between groups. Type 1 diabetes patients showed a moderate but significant shortening of TCRB CDR3 length in all four CD4+ subsets.

Each donor gave one peripheral blood draw, about 110 mL on average, collected into heparinised tubes. Naive, central memory, regulatory and stem cell-like memory CD4+ T cells were sorted on a BD FACSAria II using a panel including CD45RO, CCR7, CD25, CD127, CD95 and CD27. All sorted populations exceeded 98% purity. Right away, PBMCs were isolated by Lymphoprep density gradient centrifugation and were stained directly, with no culture step. To minimize batch effects, samples were stained and sorted in pairs, one healthy donor with one patient per experiment. The entire isolated RNA was reverse transcribed using the High Capacity cDNA Reverse Transcription Kit, and thus expressed TCRB transcripts were sequenced. Deep immunoSEQ sequencing was performed on naive, central memory and regulatory T cell samples, with an average of around 3.5 million total reads per sample. After sorted cells were lysed in RLT buffer, RNA was extracted with DNase-treated RNeasy Micro or Mini kits, with the choice depending on cell number. Each cell subset was processed separately to prevent cross-contamination, with patient and healthy donor samples processed together. TCRB sequences were amplified from cDNA with the immunoSEQ multiplex PCR, producing 87-bp fragments spanning the CDR3 region. Sequencing of the amplicons was performed on the Illumina HiSeq platform. In the original analysis: PCR bias was computationally corrected using synthetic template baselines, reads within Hamming distance 2 were collapsed, and singletons that could not be merged were discarded. Reads were aligned against IMGT so that V, D and J genes, CDR3 length and insertions or deletions at six rearrangement sites could be assigned. Within each subset, clonotype counts were normalized to sorted cell number, and only after that were true diversity and Gini coefficients computed with the tcR R package. Repertoire sharing was quantified using the overlap coefficient calculated on TCRB nucleotide sequences. Out-of-frame TCRB sequences from naive cells were analyzed as a proxy for the pre-selection repertoire. This immuneACCESS table, as held by TCRdb, lists in-frame sequences with V and J called but not all clones. Of the missing ones, under half trace to an unresolved V gene in checked studies; the others have no known cause. V and J calls and clone size are as listed in that table; D and trimming were resolved from the DNA. The sample has around 280,000 clones on record, approximately 15% of them singletons. Of the sample, less than 0.02% is held by the ten largest clones.

The trim is 6 bases for V and 0 bases for J, with a gap of 12 bases between the germline ends. Measured from the cysteine to the phenylalanine, the CDR3 is 14 residues long. Here the CDR3 DNA is all that survives: 42 bases in frame from base 1. According to the germline V gene, CDR1 reads SQVTM and CDR2 reads ANQGSEA. On this clone: Its antigen is not yet known. No base quality information exists; no much larger clone differs at one position.

In this chain, TRBV29-1 is recombined with TRBJ1-3; TRBD1 could be the D gene, as 5 bases match. The TCR comes from a man younger than 35 with type 1 diabetes. Sequences were obtained from naive CD4+ T cells from blood. The cell subset or site label, as the study defines it: true naive CD4+ T cells. Here the CDR3 is given as CSVIGHRSGNTIYF. The nucleotides read TGCAGCGTGATTGGACACCGCTCTGGAAACACCATATATTTT.